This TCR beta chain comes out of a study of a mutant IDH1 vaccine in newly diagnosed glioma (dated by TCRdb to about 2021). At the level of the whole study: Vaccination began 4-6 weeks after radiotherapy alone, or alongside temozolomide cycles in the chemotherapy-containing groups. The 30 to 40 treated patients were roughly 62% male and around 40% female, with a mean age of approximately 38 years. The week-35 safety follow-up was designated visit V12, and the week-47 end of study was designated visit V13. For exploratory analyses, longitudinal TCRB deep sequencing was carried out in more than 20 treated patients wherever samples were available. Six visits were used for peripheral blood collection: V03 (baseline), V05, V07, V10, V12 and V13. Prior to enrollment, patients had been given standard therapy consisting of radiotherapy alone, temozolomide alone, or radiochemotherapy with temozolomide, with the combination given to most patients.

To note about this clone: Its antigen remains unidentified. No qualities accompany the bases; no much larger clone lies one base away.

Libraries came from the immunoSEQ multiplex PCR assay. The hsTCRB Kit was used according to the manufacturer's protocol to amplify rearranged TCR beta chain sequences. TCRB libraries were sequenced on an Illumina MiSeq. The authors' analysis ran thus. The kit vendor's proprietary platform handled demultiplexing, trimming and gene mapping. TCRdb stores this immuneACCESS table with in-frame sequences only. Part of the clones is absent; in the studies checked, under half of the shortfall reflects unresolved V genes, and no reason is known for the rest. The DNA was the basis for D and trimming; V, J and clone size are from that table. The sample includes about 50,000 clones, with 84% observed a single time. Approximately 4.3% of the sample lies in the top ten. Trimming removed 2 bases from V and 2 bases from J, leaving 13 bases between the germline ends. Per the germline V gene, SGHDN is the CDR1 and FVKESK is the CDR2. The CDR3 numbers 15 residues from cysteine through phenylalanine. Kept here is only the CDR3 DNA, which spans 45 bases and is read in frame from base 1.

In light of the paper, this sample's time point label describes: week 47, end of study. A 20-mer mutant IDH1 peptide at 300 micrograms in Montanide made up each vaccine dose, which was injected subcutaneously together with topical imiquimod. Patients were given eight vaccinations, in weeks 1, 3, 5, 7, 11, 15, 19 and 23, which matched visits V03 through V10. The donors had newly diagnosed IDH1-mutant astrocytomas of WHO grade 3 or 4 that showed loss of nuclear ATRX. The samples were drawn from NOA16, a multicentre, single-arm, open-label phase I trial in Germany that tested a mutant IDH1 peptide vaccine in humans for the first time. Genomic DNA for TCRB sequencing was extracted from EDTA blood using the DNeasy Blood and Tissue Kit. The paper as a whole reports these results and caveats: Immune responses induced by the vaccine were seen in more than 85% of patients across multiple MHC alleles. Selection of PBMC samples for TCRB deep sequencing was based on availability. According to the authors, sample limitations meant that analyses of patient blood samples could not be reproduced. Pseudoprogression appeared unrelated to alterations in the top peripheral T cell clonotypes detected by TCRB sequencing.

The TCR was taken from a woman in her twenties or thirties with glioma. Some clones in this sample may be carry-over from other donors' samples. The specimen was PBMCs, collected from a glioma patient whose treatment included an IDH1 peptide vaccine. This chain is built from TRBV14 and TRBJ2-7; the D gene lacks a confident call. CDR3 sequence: CASSQLSGIPYEQYF. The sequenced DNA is TGTGCCAGCAGCCAACTTTCCGGAATCCCCTACGAGCAGTACTTC.